This T cell receptor beta chain was recovered during a study of cytomegalovirus exposure and HLA in healthy donors. Study context: Earlier results showed 90 million to 130 million unique TCR beta sequences derived from approximately 170 million T cells.

Turning to this clone: Its matching antigen is unknown.

Overall study results and limits: The authors confirmed in vitro that three CMV-associated chains were specific for CMV antigens.

The CDR3 sequence is 12 residues long. V lost 6 bases, J lost 5 bases, and 10 bases lay in between. Germline lookup yields CDR1 MNHNS and CDR2 SASEGT. 13 Jbeta primers and 60 Vbeta primers were used for the PCR. Produced via immunoSEQ multiplex PCR; TCRdb's table is partial and in-frame only. This sample has 110,000 to 150,000 clones, with 60% to 80% found just once. Samples came from healthy bone marrow donors. Donors had nominal health at sampling but likely had unrecorded immune exposures. The chain joins TRBV6-1 to TRBJ1-2; weak D call: TRBD1 (5 bases). Sequencing was done on a sample of PBMCs. The TCR originated in a woman aged 30 to 39 in good health and CMV-seronegative. CDR3 nucleotides: TGTGCCAGCAGGGGAGGGGAGTATGGCTACACCTTC. Its translation is CASRGGEYGYTF.